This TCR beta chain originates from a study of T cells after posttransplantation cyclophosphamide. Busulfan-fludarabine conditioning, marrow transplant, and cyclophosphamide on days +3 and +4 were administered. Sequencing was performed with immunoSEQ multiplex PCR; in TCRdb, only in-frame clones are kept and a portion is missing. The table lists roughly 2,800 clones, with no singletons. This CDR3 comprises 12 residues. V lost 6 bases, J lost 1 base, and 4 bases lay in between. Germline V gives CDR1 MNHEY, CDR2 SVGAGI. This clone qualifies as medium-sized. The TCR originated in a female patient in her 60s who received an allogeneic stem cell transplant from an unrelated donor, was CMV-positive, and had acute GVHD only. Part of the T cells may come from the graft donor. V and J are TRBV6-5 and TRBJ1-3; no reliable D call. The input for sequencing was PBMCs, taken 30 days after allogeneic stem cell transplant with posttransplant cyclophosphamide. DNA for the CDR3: TGTGCCAGCAGGGCATCTGGAAACACCATATATTTT. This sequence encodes CASRASGNTIYF.